The present TCR beta chain was sequenced within a study of HIV-infected patients and healthy controls. With 4 bases clipped from V and 6 bases from J, the junction kept 10 bases outside the gene matches. Germline V lookup: CDR1 MNHEY, CDR2 SVGEGT. The CDR3 is 15 residues long. This clonotype was detected many times. TCRdb re-derived calls from the 5' RACE reads in MiXCR, one entry per CDR3 protein. The table records around 58,000 distinct CDR3 sequences, 15% to 20% of them present only once. Sample: CD4+ T cells from blood. The clonotype originates from a human donor in good health. The chain uses TRBV6-2 or TRBV6-3 and TRBJ1-1; 8 bases line up with TRBD1. CDR3 sequence (DNA): TGTGCCAGCAGTTTCACCGACAGGGGTGGCGCTGAAGCTTTCTTT. It translates to CASSFTDRGGAEAFF.